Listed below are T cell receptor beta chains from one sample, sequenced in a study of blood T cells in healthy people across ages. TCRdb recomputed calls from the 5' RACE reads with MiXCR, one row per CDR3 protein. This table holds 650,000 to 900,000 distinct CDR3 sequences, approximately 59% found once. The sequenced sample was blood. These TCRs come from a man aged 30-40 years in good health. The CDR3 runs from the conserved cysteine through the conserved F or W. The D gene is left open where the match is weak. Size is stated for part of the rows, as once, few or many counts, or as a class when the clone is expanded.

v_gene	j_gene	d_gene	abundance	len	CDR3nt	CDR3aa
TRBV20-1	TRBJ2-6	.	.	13	TGCAGTGCTAGGACCTCTGGGGCCAACGTCCTGACTTTC	CSARTSGANVLTF
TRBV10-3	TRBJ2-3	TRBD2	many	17	TGTGCCATCAGTGAGTCGAAGGCTAGCGGGGTGACAGATACGCAGTATTTT	CAISESKASGVTDTQYF
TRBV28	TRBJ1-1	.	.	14	TGTGCCAGCAGTTTGCCAGGGCCGAACACTGAAGCTTTCTTT	CASSLPGPNTEAFF
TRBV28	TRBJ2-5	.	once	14	TGTGCCAGCAGTTTTTACAGTGCCCAAGAGACCCAGTACTTC	CASSFYSAQETQYF
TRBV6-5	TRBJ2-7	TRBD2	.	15	TGTGCCAGCAGTTACTCAGGGGGGACTAGCCACGAGCAGTACTTC	CASSYSGGTSHEQYF
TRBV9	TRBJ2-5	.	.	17	TGTGCCAGCAGCGTCAGTCCGCGGGGAAACGAAGGAGAGACCCAGTACTTC	CASSVSPRGNEGETQYF
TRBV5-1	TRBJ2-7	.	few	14	TGCGCCAGCAGCGAATCCGGGACGTTACGCCAACAGTACTTC	CASSESGTLRQQYF
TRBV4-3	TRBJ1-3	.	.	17	TGCGCCAGCAGCCAAGGCGGCGGACCCAACTCTGGAAACACCATATATTTT	CASSQGGGPNSGNTIYF
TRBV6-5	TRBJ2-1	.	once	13	TGTGCTACAGCGCATGGCTCCTACAATGAGCAGTTCTTC	CATAHGSYNEQFF
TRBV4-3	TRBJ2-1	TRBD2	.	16	TGCGCCAGCAGCAATACTCCAGCGGGGGGGCACAATGAGCAGTTCTTC	CASSNTPAGGHNEQFF
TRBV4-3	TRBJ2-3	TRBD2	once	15	TGCGCCAGCAGCCCGAGGGCTAGCGGCGCAGATACGCAGTATTTT	CASSPRASGADTQYF
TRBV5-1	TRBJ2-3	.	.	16	TGCGCCAGCAGCTTGGCCGGGGGGCGAAGCACAGATACGCAGTATTTT	CASSLAGGRSTDTQYF
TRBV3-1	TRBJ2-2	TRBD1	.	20	TGTGCCAGCAGCCAAGTCAAACCGGGACAGGGGAGGCCCAACACCGGGGAGCTGTTTTTT	CASSQVKPGQGRPNTGELFF
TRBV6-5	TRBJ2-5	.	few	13	TGTGCCAGCAGGGAGACTAGGGTCGAGACCCAGTACTTC	CASRETRVETQYF
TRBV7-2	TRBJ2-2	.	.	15	TGTGCCAGCAGCCAGTCGGGACATTCCACCGGGGAGCTGTTTTTT	CASSQSGHSTGELFF
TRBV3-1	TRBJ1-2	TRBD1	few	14	TGTGCCAGCAGGGCTGGGACAGGGAACTATGGCTACACCTTC	CASRAGTGNYGYTF
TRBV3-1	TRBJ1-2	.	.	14	TGTGCCAGCAGCTCCTTGGGGGACGGATATGGCTACACCTTC	CASSSLGDGYGYTF
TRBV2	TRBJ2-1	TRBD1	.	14	TGTGCCAGCAGCGGCCTCCTAAGACAGGGTCAACAGTTCTTC	CASSGLLRQGQQFF
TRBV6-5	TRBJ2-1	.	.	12	TGTGCCAGCACTACAACAGGGAATGAGCAGTTCTTC	CASTTTGNEQFF
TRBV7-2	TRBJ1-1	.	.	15	TGTGCCAGCAGCTTAGACATCAAGAGGGGCACTGAAGCTTTCTTT	CASSLDIKRGTEAFF
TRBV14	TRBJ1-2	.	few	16	TGTGCCAGCAGCCAAGAGGGGAGGCCCGGAGTTGATGGCTACACCTTC	CASSQEGRPGVDGYTF
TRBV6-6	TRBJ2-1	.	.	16	TGTGCCAGCAGTCCCTCCGGGACGAAGTTTTACAATGAGCAGTTCTTC	CASSPSGTKFYNEQFF